One T cell receptor beta chain is described in this entry. The antigen remains unidentified. This sample stems from a study of T cell responses to AZD1222 COVID-19 vaccine. Study background: Second doses that came at about 4 or about 12 weeks were put together.

V dropped 1 base and J dropped 3 bases, with 7 bases sitting between them. The germline V gene has CDR1 SGDLS and CDR2 YYNGEE. The CDR3 totals 13 residues. The method was immunoSEQ multiplex PCR; TCRdb's version includes in-frame clones alone and lacks a portion of them. The data hold approximately 70,000 clones, with about nine tenths observed a single time. Regarding the study as a whole: Targets within unmutated variant regions were reportedly found for nearly half of spike-specific TCRs. Donors were largely white British and mainly female; clonal diversity was possibly underestimated.

This chain uses TRBV9 with TRBJ1-1; D unresolved. Sequencing was performed on peripheral blood, taken on day 0 of AZD1222 vaccination. The sequence derives from an adult in good health. The CDR3 region is CASSVFADTEAFF. As DNA, the CDR3 is TGTGCCAGCAGCGTATTTGCGGACACTGAAGCTTTCTTT.